The entry below describes one T cell receptor beta chain. These data belong to a study of shared T cell receptors in the human thymus. This table comes from immunoSEQ multiplex PCR, and its TCRdb copy is limited to in-frame clones, with some not included. The table lists more than 550,000 clones, 70% to 90% of them singletons. Trimming stripped 0 bases from V and 2 bases from J, with 16 bases between. Germline-derived CDR1 and CDR2 are SGHDN and FVKESK. The CDR3 spans 17 residues. These data were also filed under a second study, of human thymus T cells. That source reports: The thymus tissue came from resections taken during corrective heart surgery.

The sequence came from a boy in the first two years of life with a congenital heart defect. The sample consisted of thymocytes. The J gene is TRBJ2-5, the V gene TRBV14; a possible D gene is TRBD1 (5 bases). The CDR3 reads CASSQDLRANSQETQYF. CDR3 sequence (DNA): TGTGCCAGCAGCCAAGATCTCAGGGCAAATTCGCAAGAGACCCAGTACTTC. Full variable domain (missing parts from reference TRBV14 and TRBJ2-5): EAGVTQFPSHSVIEKGQTVTLRCDPISGHDNLYWYRRVMGKEIKFLLHFVKESKQDESGMPNNRFLAERTGGTYSTLKVQPAELEDSGVYFCASSQDLRANSQETQYFGPGTRLLVL.